The present entry profiles one T cell receptor (beta chain) with its context. Antigen: not known. Repertoires were generated with immunoSEQ multiplex PCR, while TCRdb's copy carries only in-frame clones and drops some. This sample has 8,000 to 9,000 clones, with roughly 80% found just once. These data belong to a study of circulating tumor DNA in untreated peripheral T-cell lymphoma. Overall study findings and caveats: Tumor-specific clonotypes: identified in roughly 80% of patients, 86% of baseline tissues.

Before treatment, baseline tumor tissue was collected for sequencing. Trimming left V 3 bases short and J 6 bases short, with 18 bases between. This CDR3 contains 15 residues. Germline V CDR1 and CDR2: SGHNT, YENEEA. The specimen sequenced was tumor tissue. The receptor was isolated from a human donor with peripheral T-cell lymphoma. The gene calls are TRBV11-3 and TRBJ2-7; D is tentatively TRBD1 or TRBD2 (5 bases each). The CDR3 is CASSFGDGWGSEQYF. The CDR3, as DNA: TGTGCCAGCAGCTTTGGGGACGGTTGGGGGAGCGAGCAGTACTTC. Complete variable domain (other parts from reference TRBV11-3 and TRBJ2-7): EAGVVQSPRYKIIEKKQPVAFWCNPISGHNTLYWYLQNLGQGPELLIRYENEEAVDDSQLPKDRFSAERLKGVDSTLKIQPAELGDSAVYLCASSFGDGWGSEQYFGPGTRLTVT.